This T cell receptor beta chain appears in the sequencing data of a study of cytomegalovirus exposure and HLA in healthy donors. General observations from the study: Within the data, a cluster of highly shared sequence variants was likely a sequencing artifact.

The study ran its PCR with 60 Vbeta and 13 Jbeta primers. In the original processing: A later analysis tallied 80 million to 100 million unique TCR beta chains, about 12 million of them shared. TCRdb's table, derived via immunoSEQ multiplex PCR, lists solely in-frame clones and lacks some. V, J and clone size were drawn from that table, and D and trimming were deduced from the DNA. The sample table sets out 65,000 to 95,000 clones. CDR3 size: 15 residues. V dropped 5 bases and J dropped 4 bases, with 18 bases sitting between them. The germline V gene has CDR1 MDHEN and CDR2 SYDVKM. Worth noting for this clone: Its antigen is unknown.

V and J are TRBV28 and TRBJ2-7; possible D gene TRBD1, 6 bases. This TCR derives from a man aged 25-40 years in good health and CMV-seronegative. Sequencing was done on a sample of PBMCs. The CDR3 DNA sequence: TGTGCCAGCAGTACCCCCGGACAGAGCTTATACGAGCAGTACTTC. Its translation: CASSTPGQSLYEQYF.